The present T cell receptor (beta chain) was sequenced within a study of T cell responses to AZD1222 COVID-19 vaccine. Findings and limits, study-wide: White British ancestry dominated among donors, who included more females, and clonal diversity was possibly underestimated.

To note about this clone: Antigen specificity is unknown.

Produced via immunoSEQ multiplex PCR; TCRdb's table is partial and in-frame only. The data show about 110,000 clones, roughly 88% seen once. This sequence was found in an adult in good health. The starting material was peripheral blood, obtained on day 0 of MenACWY control vaccination.

The CDR3 region is CAWRPGQPVYGYTF. The CDR3 DNA is TGTGCCTGGAGACCCGGGCAGCCGGTCTATGGCTACACCTTC. The chain couples TRBV30 to TRBJ1-2; D call uncertain. This CDR3 is 14 amino acids long. V was pared by 3 bases and J by 4 bases, with 15 bases between. Germline-derived CDR1 and CDR2 are GTSNPN and SVGIG (reference sequence). Supplemented by reference TRBV30 and TRBJ1-2, the full variable domain reads SQTIHQWPATLVQPVGSPLSLECTVEGTSNPNLYWYRQAAGRGLQLLFYSVGIGQISSEVPQNLSASRPQDRQFILSSKKLLLSDSGFYLCAWRPGQPVYGYTFGSGTRLTVV.